The 31 T cell receptor beta chains reported below all come from one sample, sequenced in a study of T cell changes during pregnancy in multiple sclerosis (dated by TCRdb to between 2019 and 2020). The method behind the library was the immunoSEQ multiplex PCR assay. In its TCRdb copy, this immuneACCESS table keeps in-frame sequences only and misses some clones. Where compared with another copy, unresolved V genes explain less than half of these, and the others have no known cause. The sample records 40,000 to 50,000 clones, around 90% of which are singletons. The ten largest clones represent 0.52% of the sample. The material sequenced was CD4+ T cells from peripheral blood mononuclear cells, taken in the third trimester of pregnancy. The receptors come from a female donor with multiple sclerosis, enrolled in a pregnancy study.

V usage is TRBV6-5 and J usage is TRBJ2-5, with TRBD2 matching 8 bases. The CDR3 is 15 amino acids. The J segment lost 2 bases and the V segment lost 11 bases, leaving 13 bases of the junction unmatched. Germline CDR1 reads MNHEY; CDR2 reads SVGAGI. The chain's CDR3 is CAGDGCGRRQETQYF. CDR3 DNA: TGTGCCGGAGATGGGTGCGGGAGGAGACAAGAGACCCAGTACTTC.

The CDR3 DNA sequence: TGTGCCAGCAGCTTACCTTGGGAGGGCGAAAAACTGTTTTTT. Protein: CASSLPWEGEKLFF. V and J are TRBV7-9 and TRBJ1-4, with unresolved D. CDR3 size: 14 residues. Per the germline V gene, CDR1 is SEHNR and CDR2 is FQNEAQ (reference sequence). V dropped 2 bases and J dropped 8 bases, with 12 bases sitting between them.

This chain links TRBV5-4 with TRBJ1-1; unclear D gene. CDR1 is SGHNT, CDR2 YYREEE, per germline (reference sequence). V lost 4 bases and J lost 1, with 8 bases in between. This CDR3 region has 13 residues. As DNA, the CDR3 is TGTGCCAGCAGCGTGGCACAGAACACTGAAGCTTTCTTT. This translates into CASSVAQNTEAFF.

The J gene is TRBJ1-3, the V gene TRBV19; 8 bases align to TRBD1. V was pared by 3 bases and J by 0 bases, with 7 bases of the junction left unmatched. CDR3 length: 17 residues. The germline CDR1 and CDR2 sequences are LNHDA and SQIVND (reference sequence). CDR3: CASSIGDRLLSGNTIYF. CDR3 nucleotide sequence: TGTGCCAGTAGTATTGGGGACAGGCTTCTCTCTGGAAACACCATATATTTT.

This chain links TRBV4-3 with TRBJ1-1, with D tentatively TRBD1 (5 bases). Germline-derived CDR1 and CDR2 are LGHNA and YSLEER. This CDR3 is built from 16 residues. Trimming stripped 0 bases from V and 6 bases from J, with 17 bases between. CDR3 amino acids: CASSQDRGLVVSEAFF. CDR3 sequence (DNA): TGCGCCAGCAGCCAAGATCGGGGGTTGGTCGTCTCTGAAGCTTTCTTT.

The chain has TRBV4-2 and TRBJ2-5; D unresolved. The CDR3 has 13 amino acids. Germline V lookup: CDR1 LGHNA, CDR2 YNFKEQ. V was shortened by 5 bases and J by 0 bases, with 7 bases between the two germline ends. CDR3 in amino acids: CASSFRDQETQYF. In nucleotides, the CDR3 is TGTGCCAGCAGCTTCCGGGACCAAGAGACCCAGTACTTC.

The rearrangement uses TRBV25-1 and TRBJ2-3; 9 bases agree with TRBD1. The CDR3 is 13 residues long. Germline CDR1 reads MGHDK; CDR2 reads SYGVNS. V lost 5 bases to trimming and J lost 5 bases; unmatched junction nucleotides: 2. This CDR3 reads CASSRQGEDTQYF. CDR3 nucleotide sequence: TGTGCCAGCAGTCGACAGGGGGAAGATACGCAGTATTTT.

The rearrangement links TRBV4-1 to TRBJ2-1, with 12 bases matching TRBD2. The CDR3 has 16 amino acids. After removal of 0 bases from V and 7 bases from J, the junction contained 4 bases not matched to a gene. Per germline, CDR1 MGHRA and CDR2 YSYEKL. The CDR3 sequence: CASSQERLAGANEQFF. The CDR3 bases are TGCGCCAGCAGCCAAGAACGACTAGCGGGAGCGAATGAGCAGTTCTTC.

This rearrangement joins TRBV18 to TRBJ1-5; 10 positions match TRBD1. The CDR3 sequence is 16 residues long. Germline V gene data show CDR1 as KGHSH and CDR2 as LQKENI. The V and J ends lost 8 bases and 5 bases, in that order; junction bases with no gene match: 12. Here the CDR3 DNA reads TGTGCCAGCCGACAGACAGGGGGCTTGAAGGATCAGCCCCAGCATTTT. Translating it yields CASRQTGGLKDQPQHF.

The chain combines TRBV13 with TRBJ2-3, with TRBD2 identical over 11 bases. V shed 5 bases and J 0 bases; nucleotides not matched to a gene: 7. The CDR3 extends over 17 amino acids. The germline V gene encodes CDR1 PRHDT and CDR2 FYEKMQ (reference sequence). CDR3 nucleotides: TGTGCCAGCAGCAGAGCAGGGACTAGCGGAAGCACAGATACGCAGTATTTT. Translating it yields CASSRAGTSGSTDTQYF.

V gene TRBV4-3 combines with J gene TRBJ1-5; D is undetermined. Germline loops: CDR1 LGHNA, CDR2 YSLEER. This CDR3 spans 15 amino acids. With 0 bases removed from V and 3 bases from J, the gap between germline ends came to 9 bases. In DNA, the CDR3 is TGCGCCAGCAGCCAAGAGTTGCGGGACAATCAGCCCCAGCATTTT. Translation: CASSQELRDNQPQHF.

This rearrangement joins TRBV7-2 to TRBJ2-5, with TRBD2 as a possible D gene (6 bases). This CDR3 region has 15 residues. Germline V CDR1 and CDR2: SGHTA, FQGNSA. V lost 0 bases and J 4 bases, leaving 12 bases between the germline ends. Written as DNA, the CDR3 is TGTGCCAGCAGCTTAGCACTAGCTATGGTAGAGACCCAGTACTTC. Protein sequence: CASSLALAMVETQYF.

The J gene is TRBJ2-6, the V gene TRBV7-2; the match to TRBD2 covers 7 bases. After removal of 5 bases from V and 4 bases from J, the junction contained 5 bases not matched to a gene. CDR3 length: 15 amino acids. CDR1 is SGHTA and CDR2 is FQGNSA in the germline V gene. The CDR3 DNA reads TGTGCCAGCAGCATCCCCGGGAGGGGGGCCAACGTCCTGACTTTC. Translation gives CASSIPGRGANVLTF.

This clone occurred once. The CDR3 region has the DNA TGTGCCAGCAGCCAAGATTGGGCTAGCGCAAACACCGGGGAGCTGTTTTTT. Protein: CASSQDWASANTGELFF. V is TRBV4-2 and J is TRBJ2-2, with a tentative D call TRBD2 (6 bases). The length of the CDR3 is 17 residues. The V gene's germline CDR1 is LGHNA and CDR2 YNFKEQ. V was pared by 0 bases and J by 2 bases, with 13 bases between.

This chain links TRBV11-2 with TRBJ1-2; 7 bases line up with TRBD1. This CDR3 contains 13 residues. J lost 4 bases, V lost 3 bases, and 2 bases had no gene match. The germline V gene has CDR1 SGHAT and CDR2 FQNNGV. The CDR3 region has the DNA TGTGCCAGCAGCTTGACAGGGACCTATGGCTACACCTTC. As protein: CASSLTGTYGYTF.

The chain has TRBV5-1 and TRBJ1-2, with D uncertain. CDR1 and CDR2 from the germline V gene are SGHRS and YFSETQ. This CDR3 region has 13 residues. The V end lost 4 bases, the J end lost 6 bases, and 13 bases lay between the germline ends. The DNA of the CDR3 is TGCGCCAGCAGCCCCCCGCGGGGAAATGGCTACACCTTC. This translates into CASSPPRGNGYTF.

The rearrangement joins TRBV5-1 to TRBJ1-1; D gene unclear. This CDR3 comprises 15 residues. Germline V gene data show CDR1 as SGHRS and CDR2 as YFSETQ. Trimming took 0 bases from V and 1 from J, leaving 10 bases between them. The CDR3 spells CASSLEGDPNTEAFF. CDR3 sequence (DNA): TGCGCCAGCAGCTTGGAAGGAGACCCGAACACTGAAGCTTTCTTT.

The chain recombines TRBV11-2 with TRBJ1-2; no definite D call. Per germline, CDR1 SGHAT and CDR2 FQNNGV. Trimming cost V 1 base and J 6 bases, with 9 bases left between them. The CDR3 has 13 residues. The CDR3 loop is CASSLGGRDGYTF. The CDR3 DNA reads as TGTGCCAGCAGCTTAGGAGGGAGGGATGGCTACACCTTC.

The chain uses TRBV11-2 and TRBJ2-5; TRBD1 matches 8 bases. With 2 bases clipped from V and 2 bases from J, the junction kept 7 bases outside the gene matches. Germline V CDR1 and CDR2: SGHAT, FQNNGV. The CDR3 contains 16 residues. CDR3 protein: CASSLSRTGNQETQYF. Written as DNA, the CDR3 is TGTGCCAGCAGCTTAAGCAGGACAGGGAATCAAGAGACCCAGTACTTC.

This chain connects TRBV15 to TRBJ2-2, with TRBD2 matching 9 bases. CDR1 and CDR2 from the germline V gene are LNHNV and YYDKDF (reference sequence). Losses at the gene ends were 1 base for V and 7 bases for J; bases not matched to a gene: 7. The CDR3 is made up of 16 amino acids. The CDR3 bases are TGTGCCACCAGCAGAGCGATCGGGACTAGCCTCGGGGAGCTGTTTTTT. Translated, it gives CATSRAIGTSLGELFF.

The V call is TRBV5-1, the J call TRBJ2-3, with TRBD2 as a possible D gene (5 bases). Germline CDR1 SGHRS, CDR2 YFSETQ. V dropped 5 bases and J dropped 0 bases, with 13 bases sitting between them. The length of the CDR3 is 15 residues. In nucleotides, the CDR3 is TGCGCCAGCAGAGGTGTCGGGATGAGCACAGATACGCAGTATTTT. Its translation: CASRGVGMSTDTQYF.

The chain is built from TRBV18 and TRBJ2-2; 9 bases fit TRBD2. V was clipped by 3 bases and J by 6 bases; unmatched bases: 5. Germline loops: CDR1 KGHSH, CDR2 LQKENI. The CDR3 has 15 amino acids. CDR3 sequence: CASSPGLASPGELFF. The CDR3 coding sequence is TGTGCCAGCTCACCGGGACTAGCTTCTCCCGGGGAGCTGTTTTTT.

This chain joins TRBV7-2 and TRBJ2-1; 7 bases match TRBD2. CDR1 is SGHTA, CDR2 FQGNSA, per germline. The CDR3 is made up of 14 amino acids. V dropped 2 bases and J dropped 5; count of bases not matched to a gene: 3. CDR3 loop: CASSLSGANNEQFF. In DNA form, the CDR3 reads TGTGCCAGCAGCTTAAGCGGGGCTAACAATGAGCAGTTCTTC.

The chain joins TRBV2 to TRBJ2-7; D remains ambiguous. V lost 3 bases, J lost 1 base, and 7 bases lay in between. The V gene's germline CDR1 is SNHLY and CDR2 FYNNEI. CDR3 size: 13 residues. For the CDR3, the DNA is TGTGCCAGCAGTGATCAGTCTTCCTACGAGCAGTACTTC. It translates to CASSDQSSYEQYF. Full variable domain (remainder filled in from reference TRBV2 and TRBJ2-7): EPEVTQTPSHQVTQMGQEVILRCVPISNHLYFYWYRQILGQKVEFLVSFYNNEISEKSEIFDDQFSVERPDGSNFTLKIRSTKLEDSAMYFCASSDQSSYEQYFGPGTRLTVT.

CDR3 loop: CASSPGLPTDTQYF. CDR3 sequence (DNA): TGTGCCAGCAGCCCGGGACTACCCACAGATACGCAGTATTTT. The J gene is TRBJ2-3, the V gene TRBV11-2, with 7 bases that match TRBD2. V was clipped by 5 bases and J by 2 bases; unmatched bases: 4. The CDR3 extends over 14 amino acids. Per germline, CDR1 SGHAT and CDR2 FQNNGV.

V gene TRBV6-5 combines with J gene TRBJ2-7; 12 bases fit TRBD2. CDR1 is MNHEY and CDR2 is SVGAGI in the germline V gene. The CDR3 covers 15 residues. The trim removed 0 bases at V and 5 bases at J, leaving 2 bases unmatched. The CDR3 DNA follows: TGTGCCAGCAGTTACTCGACTAGCGGGAGAAACGAGCAGTACTTC. This sequence encodes CASSYSTSGRNEQYF.

The chain uses TRBV19 and TRBJ2-1; no definite D call. CDR1 and CDR2 (germline): LNHDA, SQIVND (reference sequence). Trimming cost V 3 bases and J 6 bases, with 12 bases left between them. CDR3 length equals 14 residues. The CDR3 region is CASSIYSGPNEQFF. In DNA, the CDR3 is TGTGCCAGTAGTATCTATTCAGGCCCCAATGAGCAGTTCTTC. Supplemented by reference TRBV19 and TRBJ2-1, the full variable domain reads DGGITQSPKYLFRKEGQNVTLSCEQNLNHDAMYWYRQDPGQGLRLIYYSQIVNDFQKGDIAEGYSVSREKKESFPLTVTSAQKNPTAFYLCASSIYSGPNEQFFGPGTRLTVL.

The rearrangement joins TRBV28 to TRBJ1-5; 9 bases agree with TRBD1. Germline lookup yields CDR1 MDHEN and CDR2 SYDVKM. The V gene end was trimmed by 5 bases and the J gene end by 0 bases; junction bases not matched to a gene: 8. This CDR3 comprises 17 residues. The CDR3 sequence: CASSVIQGAPSNQPQHF. CDR3 coding DNA: TGTGCCAGCAGTGTAATACAGGGGGCCCCTAGCAATCAGCCCCAGCATTTT.

The V call is TRBV27, the J call TRBJ2-5; a possible D gene is TRBD1 (6 bases). The CDR3 is 13 amino acids. Between the trimmed V and J ends, which lost 2 bases and 6 bases, there was a span of 10 bases. Germline assignment: CDR1 MNHEY and CDR2 SMNVEV (reference sequence). The CDR3 nucleotides are TGTGCCAGCAGTTTAAGCAGGGGCCAGACCCAGTACTTC. This gives the protein CASSLSRGQTQYF.

In its sample, this clone was seen once. The chain has TRBV27 and TRBJ1-2; maybe TRBD1 (5 bases). The ends were cut back, 2 bases at V and 6 bases at J, with 19 bases in the middle. The CDR3 is made up of 16 amino acids. Germline CDR1 and CDR2: MNHEY and SMNVEV (reference sequence). The CDR3 DNA reads TGTGCCAGCAGTTTAAGGACACCGTTGTCCTTGGATGGCTACACCTTC. It specifies CASSLRTPLSLDGYTF.

This clone was recorded only once. The chain links TRBV6-1 to TRBJ2-3; D is possibly TRBD2 (6 bases). The germline CDR1 and CDR2 sequences are MNHNS and SASEGT. The germline V and J ends were trimmed by 11 bases and 1 base, with 13 bases remaining between them. The CDR3 is 13 amino acids. The CDR3 region has the DNA TGTGCCTGTCGGGCTAGCGGCACAGATACGCAGTATTTT. As protein: CACRASGTDTQYF.